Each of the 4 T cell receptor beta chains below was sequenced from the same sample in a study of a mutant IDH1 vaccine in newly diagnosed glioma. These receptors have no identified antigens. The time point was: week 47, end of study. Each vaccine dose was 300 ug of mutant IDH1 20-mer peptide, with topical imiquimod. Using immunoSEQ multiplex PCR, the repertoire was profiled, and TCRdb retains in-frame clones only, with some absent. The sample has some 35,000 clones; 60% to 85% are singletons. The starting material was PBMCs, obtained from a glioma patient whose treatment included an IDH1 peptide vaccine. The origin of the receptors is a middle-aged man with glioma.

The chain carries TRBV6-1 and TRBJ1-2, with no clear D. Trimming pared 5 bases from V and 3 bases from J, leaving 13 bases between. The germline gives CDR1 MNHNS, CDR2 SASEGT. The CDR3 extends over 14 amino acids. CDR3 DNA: TGTGCCAGCAGTACCAGTGGGGAAGACTATGGCTACACCTTC. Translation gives CASSTSGEDYGYTF.

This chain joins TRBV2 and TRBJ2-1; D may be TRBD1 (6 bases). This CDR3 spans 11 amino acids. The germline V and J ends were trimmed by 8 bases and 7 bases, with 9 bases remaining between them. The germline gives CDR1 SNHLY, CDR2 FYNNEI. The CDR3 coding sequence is TGTGCCAGCGAAAGGGGGAATGAGCAGTTCTTC. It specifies CASERGNEQFF.

DNA for the CDR3: TGTGCCAGCAGCTCTGAGTCCTCGAACACTGAAGCTTTCTTT. It is translated as CASSSESSNTEAFF. This chain connects TRBV7-9 to TRBJ1-1; D is uncertain. Deletions cut 4 bases from V and 1 base from J, with 10 bases between. This CDR3 spans 14 amino acids. The V gene's germline CDR1 is SEHNR and CDR2 FQNEAQ (reference sequence).

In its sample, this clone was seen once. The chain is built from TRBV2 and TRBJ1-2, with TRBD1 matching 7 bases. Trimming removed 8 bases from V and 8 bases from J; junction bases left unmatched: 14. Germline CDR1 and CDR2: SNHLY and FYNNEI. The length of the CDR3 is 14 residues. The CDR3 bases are TGTGCCAGCCCGACTGGGACAGTAAGACGGGGCTACACCTTC. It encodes CASPTGTVRRGYTF.